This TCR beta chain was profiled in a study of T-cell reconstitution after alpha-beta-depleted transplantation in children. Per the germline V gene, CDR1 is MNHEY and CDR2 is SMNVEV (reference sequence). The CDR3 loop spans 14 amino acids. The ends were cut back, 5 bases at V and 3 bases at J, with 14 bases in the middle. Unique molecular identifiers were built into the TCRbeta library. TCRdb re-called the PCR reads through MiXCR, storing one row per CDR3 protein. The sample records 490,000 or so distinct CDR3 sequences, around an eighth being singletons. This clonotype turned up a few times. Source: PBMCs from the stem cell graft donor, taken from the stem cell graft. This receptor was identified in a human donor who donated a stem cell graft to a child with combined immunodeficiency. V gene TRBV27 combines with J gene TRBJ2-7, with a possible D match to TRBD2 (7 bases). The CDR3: CASSPGRGGYEQYF. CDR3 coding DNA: TGTGCCAGCAGTCCAGGTAGGGGGGGCTACGAGCAGTACTTC.